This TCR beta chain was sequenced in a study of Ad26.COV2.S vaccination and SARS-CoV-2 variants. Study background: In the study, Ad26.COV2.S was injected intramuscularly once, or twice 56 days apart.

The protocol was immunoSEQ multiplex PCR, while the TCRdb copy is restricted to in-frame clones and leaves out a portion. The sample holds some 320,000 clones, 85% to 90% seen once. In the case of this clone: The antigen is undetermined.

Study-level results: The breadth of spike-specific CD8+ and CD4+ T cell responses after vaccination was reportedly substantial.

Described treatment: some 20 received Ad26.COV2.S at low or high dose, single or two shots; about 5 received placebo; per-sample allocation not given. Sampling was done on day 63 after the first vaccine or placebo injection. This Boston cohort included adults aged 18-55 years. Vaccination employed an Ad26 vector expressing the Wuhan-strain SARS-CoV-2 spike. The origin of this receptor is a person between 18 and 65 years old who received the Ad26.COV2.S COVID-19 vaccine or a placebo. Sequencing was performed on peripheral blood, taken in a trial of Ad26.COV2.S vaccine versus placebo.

CDR3 DNA sequence: TGCAGCGCAGCGGAAACCGGGGAGCTGTTTTTT. Translated: CSAAETGELFF. The V gene is TRBV29-1, the J gene TRBJ2-2, with D tentatively TRBD2 (5 bases). This CDR3 spans 11 amino acids. The germline gives CDR1 SQVTM, CDR2 ANQGSEA. Trimming took off 7 bases at V and 5 bases at J, with 8 bases between the two ends.